The 29 T cell receptor beta chains listed next were all sequenced from one sample in a study of cytotoxic CD8 clonotypes in ibrutinib-treated CLL. Sequencing was performed with immunoSEQ multiplex PCR; in TCRdb, only in-frame clones are kept and a portion is missing. The data contain around 250,000 clones, roughly 70% of them singletons. The sample consisted of PBMCs, taken after 24 months of ibrutinib treatment. These receptors all stem from a human donor with chronic lymphocytic leukemia.

The V gene is TRBV6-5, the J gene TRBJ1-1, with D uncertain. CDR3 size: 11 residues. With 4 bases removed from V and 10 bases from J, the gap between germline ends came to 10 bases. Germline CDR1 MNHEY, CDR2 SVGAGI. Written as DNA, the CDR3 is TGTGCCAGCAGTTCGGGAGCGGGAGCTTTCTTT. This translates into CASSSGAGAFF.

In its sample, this clone was seen once. The CDR3 DNA reads TGTGCCAGCAGTAATGCCCCAACGGCGGGAAACACCATATATTTT. This sequence encodes CASSNAPTAGNTIYF. The V call is TRBV9, the J call TRBJ1-3; D is ambiguous. The CDR3 has 15 residues. Germline V gene sequence: CDR1 SGDLS, CDR2 YYNGEE. Trimming cost V 5 bases and J 4 bases, with 16 bases left between them.

The chain employs TRBV9 and TRBJ2-1; a possible D gene is TRBD1 (5 bases). Germline V gives CDR1 SGDLS, CDR2 YYNGEE. The V end was cut by 8 bases, the J end by 10 bases, with 10 bases between. This CDR3 is built from 10 residues. The CDR3 DNA reads TGTGCCAGTGGGGCTAGGGAGCAGTTCTTC. Its translation is CASGAREQFF. Complete variable domain (other parts from reference TRBV9 and TRBJ2-1): DSGVTQTPKHLITATGQRVTLRCSPRSGDLSVYWYQQSLDQGLQFLIQYYNGEERAKGNILERFSAQQFPDLHSELNLSSLELGDSALYFCASGAREQFFGPGTRLTVL.

The chain is built from TRBV14 and TRBJ2-1; D remains ambiguous. The V end was cut by 0 bases, the J end by 4 bases, with 10 bases between. The germline gives CDR1 SGHDN, CDR2 FVKESK. The CDR3 loop spans 15 amino acids. CDR3 nucleotide sequence: TGTGCCAGCAGCCAAGACGTAGGACCTTACAATGAGCAGTTCTTC. It yields the protein CASSQDVGPYNEQFF.

The chain links TRBV18 to TRBJ1-1; D is unclear. The CDR3 is 18 residues long. Germline V lookup: CDR1 KGHSH, CDR2 LQKENI. Trimming cost V 2 bases and J 0 bases, with 19 bases left between them. The CDR3 DNA reads TGTGCCAGCTCACCATATCCCGGCGGCAAGGACTTGAACACTGAAGCTTTCTTT. The encoded protein is CASSPYPGGKDLNTEAFF.

CDR3 sequence: CASSDGRTESEQYF. As DNA, the CDR3 is TGTGCCAGCAGTGATGGGCGCACAGAGAGCGAGCAGTACTTC. V and J are TRBV2 and TRBJ2-7; unclear D gene. V was shortened by 3 bases and J by 6 bases, with 15 bases between the two germline ends. The germline V gene has CDR1 SNHLY and CDR2 FYNNEI. The CDR3 extends over 14 amino acids.

The V and J genes are TRBV7-9 and TRBJ2-6; D is perhaps TRBD2 (6 bases). The V gene lost 5 bases and the J gene lost 0 bases, with 14 bases spanning the gap. The V gene's germline CDR1 is SEHNR and CDR2 FQNEAQ (reference sequence). The CDR3 runs to 17 residues. DNA for the CDR3: TGTGCCAGCAGCCGTACCCCCGGGGGCTCTGGGGCCAACGTCCTGACTTTC. It yields the protein CASSRTPGGSGANVLTF.

This clone is a singleton in its sample. This chain joins TRBV30 and TRBJ2-7; a possible D gene is TRBD2 (5 bases). This CDR3 spans 17 amino acids. Looked up from germline, CDR1 is GTSNPN and CDR2 is SVGIG (reference sequence). The V end lost 1 base, the J end lost 0 bases, and 19 bases lay between the germline ends. The DNA of the CDR3 is TGTGCCTGGAGTGCCCGGACTCCCCGGCTAAGCTCCTACGAGCAGTACTTC. This sequence encodes CAWSARTPRLSSYEQYF.

The chain links TRBV4-3 to TRBJ1-1; no firm D call. The CDR3 sequence is 16 residues long. Trimming pared 1 base from V and 4 bases from J, leaving 16 bases between. Germline CDR1 and CDR2: LGHNA and YSLEER. CDR3 DNA: TGCGCCAGCAGCCAAGGGTCCTCCACCCTGGGCACTGAAGCTTTCTTT. It is translated as CASSQGSSTLGTEAFF.

This chain links TRBV5-6 with TRBJ1-2; D remains unclear. V was pared by 0 bases and J by 4 bases, with 10 bases between. CDR1 is SGHDT and CDR2 is YYEEEE in the germline V gene. This CDR3 is 14 amino acids long. The CDR3 sequence is CASSLEYASYGYTF. The CDR3 nucleotides are TGTGCCAGCAGCTTGGAGTACGCATCCTATGGCTACACCTTC.

This rearrangement joins TRBV27 to TRBJ1-5; unclear D gene. V lost 5 bases to trimming and J lost 3 bases, with 17 bases between them. Germline CDR1 MNHEY, CDR2 SMNVEV (reference sequence). CDR3 length equals 16 residues. The CDR3 protein is CASSLNGGHINQPQHF. CDR3 sequence (DNA): TGTGCCAGCAGTCTAAACGGTGGGCATATCAATCAGCCCCAGCATTTT.

The V call is TRBV30, the J call TRBJ2-2, with D perhaps given as TRBD1 or TRBD2 (5 bases each). V was cut by 3 bases and J by 6 bases, with 17 bases left in between. This CDR3 region has 15 residues. Per germline, CDR1 GTSNPN and CDR2 SVGIG (reference sequence). The CDR3 DNA sequence: TGTGCCTGGAGAGTGGGGGTTGGGACGGCCGGGGAGCTGTTTTTT. Amino acid sequence: CAWRVGVGTAGELFF.

This sequence joins TRBV9 and TRBJ2-3; a weak D match, TRBD2 (5 bases). The CDR3 is 15 amino acids. The germline gives CDR1 SGDLS, CDR2 YYNGEE. Trimming pared 3 bases from V and 2 bases from J, leaving 13 bases between. The CDR3 loop reads CASSARGLLTDTQYF. For the CDR3, the DNA is TGTGCCAGCAGCGCCCGTGGACTGCTCACAGATACGCAGTATTTT.

This chain links TRBV2 with TRBJ1-1, with TRBD1 as a possible D gene (5 bases). V was trimmed by 3 bases and J by 7 bases, leaving 9 bases between them. The CDR3 is made up of 12 amino acids. CDR1 SNHLY and CDR2 FYNNEI come from the germline V gene. The CDR3 spells CASSDDSLEAFF. In DNA, the CDR3 is TGTGCCAGCAGTGACGACAGCCTTGAAGCTTTCTTT.

CDR3 in amino acids: CASTAKDSYYEQYF. The DNA of the CDR3 is TGTGCCAGCACCGCCAAGGACTCCTACTACGAGCAGTACTTC. The chain uses TRBV5-6 and TRBJ2-7; a possible D gene is TRBD2 (5 bases). The ends were cut back, 6 bases at V and 3 bases at J, with 16 bases in the middle. Germline loops: CDR1 SGHDT, CDR2 YYEEEE. There are 14 residues in the CDR3. The variable domain in full, with the rest retrieved from reference TRBV5-6 and TRBJ2-7, is DAGVTQSPTHLIKTRGQQVTLRCSPKSGHDTVSWYQQALGQGPQFIFQYYEEEERQRGNFPDRFSGHQFPNYSSELNVNALLLGDSALYLCASTAKDSYYEQYFGPGTRLTVT.

Notes on this clone: At one boundary the junction diverges from the germline segment, which might be a read error. The CDR3 region has the DNA TGTGCCAGAAGCTTGAGCCCGTTCGACCGGGGCTTC. This translates into CARSLSPFDRGF. The J gene is TRBJ1-2, the V gene TRBV5-3; D gene uncertain. TRBV5-3 qualifies as an ORF whose function is uncertain. This CDR3 is 12 amino acids long.

The chain combines TRBV9 with TRBJ2-3, with D perhaps TRBD2 (7 bases). The germline gives CDR1 SGDLS, CDR2 YYNGEE. CDR3 length: 16 amino acids. V lost 3 bases and J 8 bases, leaving 22 bases between the germline ends. The CDR3 region is CASSATSASLGGTQYF. Written as DNA, the CDR3 is TGTGCCAGCAGCGCTACTAGCGCGTCCTTAGGGGGTACGCAGTATTTT.

The rearrangement uses TRBV19 and TRBJ2-5; 9 nucleotides agree with TRBD1. This CDR3 has 15 amino acids. After removal of 7 bases from V and 4 bases from J, the junction contained 10 bases not matched to a gene. Per germline, CDR1 LNHDA and CDR2 SQIVND (reference sequence). The CDR3 region is CASTSGTGLRETQYF. The CDR3 DNA reads TGTGCCAGTACTTCCGGGACAGGGTTACGAGAGACCCAGTACTTC.

The J gene is TRBJ2-1, the V gene TRBV9; unclear D gene. The CDR3 is 14 amino acids. The V end lost 1 base, the J end lost 8 bases, and 13 bases lay between the germline ends. The germline V gene encodes CDR1 SGDLS and CDR2 YYNGEE. The CDR3 spells CASSVLPLADEQFF. The CDR3 nucleotides are TGTGCCAGCAGCGTACTTCCCTTGGCCGATGAGCAGTTCTTC.

This chain links TRBV5-1 with TRBJ1-1; 7 nucleotides align to TRBD1. V lost 2 bases and J lost 3; bases outside the gene matches: 10. Per germline, CDR1 SGHRS and CDR2 YFSETQ. The CDR3 is 16 residues long. The CDR3 DNA sequence: TGCGCCAGCAGCTTACAACCGGGACAGTCGGACACTGAAGCTTTCTTT. Translated, it gives CASSLQPGQSDTEAFF.

V usage is TRBV2 and J usage is TRBJ2-3; D not certain. The CDR3 spans 15 residues. V lost 1 base and J lost 0, with 8 bases in between. Germline values: CDR1 SNHLY, CDR2 FYNNEI. Here the CDR3 reads CASSEGLTSTDTQYF. CDR3 in DNA: TGTGCCAGCAGTGAAGGACTTACTAGCACAGATACGCAGTATTTT.

This clone came up a few times. V gene TRBV25-1 combines with J gene TRBJ2-2, with D unresolved. V was pared by 5 bases and J by 8 bases, with 6 bases between. CDR1 and CDR2 from the germline V gene are MGHDK and SYGVNS. CDR3 length: 11 amino acids. DNA for the CDR3: TGTGCCAGCAGTTATTCGGGGGAGCTGTTTTTT. This codes for CASSYSGELFF.

The sample holds a few counts of this clone. The chain uses TRBV30 and TRBJ1-1, with 8 bases lining up with TRBD1. This CDR3 has 16 residues. CDR1 and CDR2 (germline): GTSNPN, SVGIG (reference sequence). V shed 3 bases, J shed 5 bases, and the junction held 14 bases outside the gene matches. CDR3 amino acids: CAWSGQTGVAVTEAFF. CDR3 DNA: TGTGCCTGGAGCGGACAGACAGGGGTTGCGGTGACTGAAGCTTTCTTT.

This clone was seen a single time. The genes are TRBV12-5 and TRBJ2-3, with a tentative D call TRBD1 (6 bases). The CDR3 spans 18 residues. The V gene lost 2 bases and the J gene lost 2 bases, with 20 bases spanning the gap. The germline V gene has CDR1 LGHNT and CDR2 FRNRAP. The CDR3 spells CASGLSTNRVGHTDTQYF. CDR3 coding DNA: TGTGCTAGTGGTTTGAGCACTAACAGGGTGGGGCACACAGATACGCAGTATTTT.

This clone was seen more than once but under ten times. This chain joins TRBV28 and TRBJ2-7; D may be TRBD1 (5 bases). The CDR3 covers 14 residues. Germline V gene data show CDR1 as MDHEN and CDR2 as SYDVKM. The V end lost 5 bases, the J end lost 2 bases, and 13 bases lay between the germline ends. The CDR3 DNA reads TGTGCCAGCAGTCCTCGACAGTCAACCTACGAGCAGTACTTC. Amino acids: CASSPRQSTYEQYF.

The CDR3 DNA reads TGTGCCAGCAGTTACCCTCTAGCGGGGCGGCCCCCTTACGAGCAGTACTTC. Translating gives CASSYPLAGRPPYEQYF. V usage is TRBV28 and J usage is TRBJ2-7; 9 positions agree with TRBD2. This CDR3 comprises 17 residues. Germline V gene data show CDR1 as MDHEN and CDR2 as SYDVKM. V was clipped by 4 bases and J by 4 bases; unmatched bases: 14.

This sequence joins TRBV7-9 and TRBJ2-1; 8 bases are a match to TRBD2. V gave up 7 bases and J gave up 6 bases; unmatched junction bases: 11. Germline-derived CDR1 and CDR2 are SEHNR and FQNEAQ (reference sequence). The CDR3 sequence is 15 residues long. The CDR3 region is CASIEPGLAGNEQFF. The DNA for the CDR3 is TGTGCCAGCATCGAGCCAGGACTAGCCGGCAATGAGCAGTTCTTC.

V is TRBV7-9 and J is TRBJ2-7; D possibly corresponds to TRBD1 (5 bases). The CDR3 totals 14 residues. V was pared by 4 bases and J by 4 bases, with 14 bases between. The V gene's germline CDR1 is SEHNR and CDR2 FQNEAQ (reference sequence). The CDR3 region is CASSYPGHPYEQYF. In DNA, the CDR3 is TGTGCCAGCAGCTACCCCGGACACCCATACGAGCAGTACTTC.

This chain uses TRBV25-1 with TRBJ2-1; D uncertain. Per germline, CDR1 MGHDK and CDR2 SYGVNS. The germline V and J ends were trimmed by 1 base and 6 bases, with 10 bases remaining between them. This CDR3 is built from 14 residues. CDR3 sequence (DNA): TGTGCCAGCAGTGAATCTGTAGTTAGCAATGAGCAGTTCTTC. Amino acids: CASSESVVSNEQFF.